This T cell receptor (beta chain) was captured by sequencing in a study of CD8 T cells in Susac syndrome. RNA, at about 0.45 to 1 ug, was reverse transcribed with random hexamers. Via MiXCR, TCRdb re-called the immunoSEQ multiplex PCR reads, giving one row per CDR3 protein. The repertoire holds over 200,000 distinct CDR3 sequences, roughly 94% seen once, with 0.082% in the top ten. Germline CDR1 and CDR2: GTSNPN and SVGIG (reference sequence). V dropped 2 bases and J dropped 7 bases, with 11 bases sitting between them. The CDR3 has 12 residues. From blood CD8+ and CD4+ T cells, TCR beta sequences were generated.

This TCR derives from a human donor with multiple sclerosis. The sequenced material came from CD4+ T cells from PBMCs. The chain employs TRBV30 and TRBJ1-1, with no clear D. As DNA, the CDR3 is TGTGCCTGGAGTAGAGGACGGCTTGAAGCTTTCTTT. Translating it yields CAWSRGRLEAFF. Together with reference TRBV30 and TRBJ1-1, the CDR3 gives the full variable domain: SQTIHQWPATLVQPVGSPLSLECTVEGTSNPNLYWYRQAAGRGLQLLFYSVGIGQISSEVPQNLSASRPQDRQFILSSKKLLLSDSGFYLCAWSRGRLEAFFGQGTRLTVV.